This TCR beta chain was sequenced during a study of blood T cell repertoires in acute mononucleosis (dated by TCRdb to 2018 to 2021). The study in broad terms: Acute-phase samples, representing the primary response, were taken within 2 weeks of symptom onset. In the acute phase, YVL-BR-specific cells accounted for a mean of approximately 2.3% of blood CD8 T cells, and GLC-BM-specific cells for a mean of about 1.1%. A mean blood EBV load of 3.8 log10 genome copies per million B cells was observed during acute infection, and a mean blood EBV load of 2.5 to 3 was observed at convalescence.

On this clone: Base qualities are not recorded, but no much larger clone differs from it by a single base. Additional DNA sequences in this sample encode the identical CDR3.

What the work shows at the level of the full study, not this receptor alone: Low acute-to-convalescent clonotype overlap might partly reflect sampling error, because only a fraction of each donor's blood was analyzed. GLC-BM selection appeared to involve both chains, including public TCRbeta motifs on BV14-BJ2 and BV20-BJ1 alongside a TCRalpha motif on AV5-AJ31. The cohort comprised only a few donors, so group averages rested on very few individuals. Persistence into convalescence was observed for only roughly 8.3% of unique acute clonotypes, yet most of the response was made up by these persisting clonotypes, and the remaining acute clonotypes were seemingly replaced by new diverse de novo clonotypes.

According to the study, the label for this sample's time point signals: acute infectious mononucleosis, at clinical presentation within 2 weeks of symptom onset (visit 1). CD8 T cell responses to two immunodominant EBV epitopes, BRLF1 109 (YVL-BR) and BMLF1 280 (GLC-BM), were tracked in the study over primary infection. Primary EBV infection was taken to be indicated by a positive serum heterophile antibody test and EBV viral capsid antigen-specific IgM. As a first step, magnetic positive selection (MACS) was used to enrich total CD8 T cells from the PBMCs. A FACSAria III was used to sort live CD3+ CD8+ tetramer+ cells to a purity above 85%. A PE-conjugated tetramer loaded with the BMLF1 280-288 peptide was used for cell sorting. At both acute infection and convalescence, EBV epitope-specific CD8 T cells were tetramer-sorted, and the TCR repertoires of those cells were deep-sequenced directly ex vivo. A few people aged roughly 18 to 29 with clinical acute infectious mononucleosis and laboratory evidence of primary EBV infection were used as donors. Heparinized peripheral blood was drawn at clinical presentation with mononucleosis symptoms and again about 6 months later. PBMCs were isolated by Ficoll-Paque density gradient centrifugation.

According to the germline V gene, CDR1 reads SGDLS and CDR2 reads YYNGEE. From the cysteine up to the phenylalanine, the CDR3 has a length of 16 residues. Only CDR3 DNA remains: 48 bases, in frame from the first base. V lost 2 bases and J lost 0 bases; the stretch between them is 11 bases long. For TCR profiling, total RNA from no fewer than 9,000 sorted tetramer+ CD8 T cells was reverse transcribed into cDNA. PCR with primers that anneal to V and J regions amplified CDR3 regions and added unique molecular identifiers to track templates. Profiling of the TCRalpha and TCRbeta chains was done on the immunoSEQ platform, including the sequencing and error-correction standards of that platform. The original methods were these. Clonal copy numbers were corrected for sequencing and PCR errors, and CDR3s were defined according to IMGT conventions. Analysis was restricted to productive rearrangements and was performed with immunoSEQ Analyzer versions 2.0 and 3.0, and gene-pairing frequencies were further processed in Microsoft Excel. Circos plots were used to display V-J pairings, and MEME together with a custom motifSearch program was used to find CDR3 motifs. The OLGA algorithm was used to calculate the probability of generation of TCR sequences. Clonotypes seen at both visits were designated persistent, clonotypes seen only acutely were designated nonpersistent, and clonotypes seen only at convalescence were designated de novo. Any amino acid clonotype used by more than one donor was defined as a public TCR. Held by TCRdb, this immuneACCESS table contains in-frame sequences only and omits some clones. Under half of the omission traces to an unresolved V gene where checked; the cause of the rest is unknown. V and J calls and clone size follow that table, whereas D and trimming were derived from the DNA. This sample has about 640 clones in its table, and roughly 35% of those were observed once. Less than 50% of the sample goes to the ten largest clones.

Recombination connected TRBV9 to TRBJ1-4; the D segment cannot be called with confidence. The sample consisted of EBV GLC epitope tetramer+ CD8+ T cells sorted from PBMCs, taken during acute infectious mononucleosis. Explained via the paper, the cell subset or site label denotes: CD8 T cells binding tetramer with EBV BMLF1 280-288 peptide (GLC-BM). This TCR derives from a man aged 18 to 35 with infectious mononucleosis caused by EBV. This receptor has the CDR3 CASSVGLVATNEKLFF. The DNA is as follows: TGTGCCAGCAGCGTCGGTCTAGTTGCAACTAATGAAAAACTGTTTTTT.